This T cell receptor (beta chain) was identified in a study of blood T cell repertoires in COVID-19. Study at large: Sample material is recorded as cDNA or gDNA derived from T cells, B-cell-depleted T cells, or PBMCs.

The authors' processing: Nucleated cell counts were estimated from reference gene primer amplification. Repertoires were generated with immunoSEQ multiplex PCR, while TCRdb's copy carries only in-frame clones and drops some. For V, J and clone size, that table is used; D and trimming come from the DNA. The data show fewer than 350,000 clones, approximately 90% seen once. This CDR3 comprises 15 residues. Germline V gives CDR1 SEHNR, CDR2 FQNEAQ (reference sequence). The germline V and J ends were trimmed by 5 bases and 5 bases, with 18 bases remaining between them. The Seattle patients joined while their infection was active and were tracked longitudinally afterward.

The chain links TRBV7-9 to TRBJ1-2; D is unresolved. This TCR came from a man aged 30-40 years with COVID-19, enrolled during active disease. The sample was peripheral blood. The CDR3 region is CASSPTVGYVYGYTF. CDR3 DNA sequence: TGTGCCAGCAGCCCCACTGTGGGCTACGTGTATGGCTACACCTTC.